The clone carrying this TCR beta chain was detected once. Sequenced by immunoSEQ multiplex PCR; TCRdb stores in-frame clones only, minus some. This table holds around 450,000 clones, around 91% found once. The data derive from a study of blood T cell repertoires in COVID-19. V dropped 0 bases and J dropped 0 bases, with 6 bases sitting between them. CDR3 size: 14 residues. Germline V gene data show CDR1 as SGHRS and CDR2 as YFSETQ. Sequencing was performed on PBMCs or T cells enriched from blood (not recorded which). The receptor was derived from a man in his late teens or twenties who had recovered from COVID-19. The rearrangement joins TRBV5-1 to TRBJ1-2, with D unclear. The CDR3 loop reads CASSLAYSNYGYTF. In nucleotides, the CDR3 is TGCGCCAGCAGCTTGGCCTATTCTAACTATGGCTACACCTTC.